This TCR beta chain was sequenced in a study of shared clonotypes between healthy human individuals (dated by TCRdb to about 2020). Regarding the complete study: Two women and three men aged 18 to 49 years were included in the cohort. Per donor, three plates each were used for CD4 naive and CD4 memory, two for CD8 naive, and one for CD8 memory. The study deeply sequenced blood TCR repertoires of roughly five healthy adults to estimate repertoire size and the extent of clonotype sharing between individuals. Libraries were prepared and TCR repertoires were sequenced by different laboratories using diverse techniques, in order to increase sequencing depth and limit assay-specific biases. Each donor's leukapheresis produced roughly between about 0.8 and 8.9 billion PBMCs. Overall results and qualifications from the work: When four donors were compared, the shared fraction of clonotypes was around 4.6% for naive CD4, around 3.5% for naive CD8, 2.3% for memory CD4, and around 0.37% for memory CD8. Compared with non-shared clonotypes, clonotypes shared by all four sorted-subset donors had higher generation probabilities. Pairwise subsampling led to the expectation that sequencing depth would affect the degree of clonotype sharing among donors. Naive subsets generally had larger estimated clonotype richness than memory subsets. Only blood was sampled, and tissue TCR repertoires likely differ from those in blood. Even with the large sequencing depth, rarefaction of the sorted-subset datasets indicated that sequencing was incomplete. The genetic and exposure-history diversity represented was limited by the small number of donors.

For the CD8 naive samples, CD45RO-negative cells were positively selected for CCR7, yielding a CD45RA+CCR7+ population from which TemRA cells were excluded. The donors were healthy, HIV-negative adults with no recently reported acute infections or vaccinations. Every donor was a Caucasian adult residing in Nashville, Tennessee, USA. Blood was obtained by leukapheresis, after which PBMCs were separated by Ficoll-Histopaque density gradient centrifugation and cryopreserved in liquid nitrogen vapor phase. Analytical flow cytometry was used to check the purity and quantity of each magnetically sorted T cell population. Each sorted fraction had its genomic DNA isolated and then quantified by UV absorbance on a Nanodrop 2000c. TCR CDR3 regions were amplified from genomic DNA by multiplex PCR using the deep immunoSEQ assay. For each cell subset, the extracted genomic DNA was distributed evenly across all wells of several immunoSEQ 96-well plates, and each plate served as one replicate. For sorted subsets, roughly 200 ng of genomic DNA, equivalent to 30,000 or so T cell genomes, went into each replicate PCR. Purified libraries were measured with a Qubit 3.0 fluorometer, size-checked on a Bioanalyzer 2100, and measured again with the KAPA Library Quantification kit. Every immunoSEQ 96-well plate was sequenced on a dedicated single-read 150-cycle Illumina NextSeq 550 flow cell. The source study handled its data this way. Because the immunoSEQ output included only junctional sequences and no quality scores, the filtering could not be the same as the filtering used for full-length reads. To assign V/J genes and CDR3, sequences were annotated using PyIR, a Python wrapper for IgBLAST v1.9, with IMGT germline references. Reads with weak V/J assignments (E-value above 1e-6), missing CDR3, stop codons, out-of-frame junctions, or ambiguous translated residues were removed. V3J clonotypes were defined as sequences sharing the same inferred V gene, J gene, and CDR3 amino acid sequence. Percentage overlap between repertoires was computed as shared unique clonotypes divided by the size of the smaller repertoire. RTK rarefaction, the Chao1 estimator, and Recon v2.1 estimates of unobserved clonotypes were used to assess repertoire richness. Generation probabilities for all TCRbeta clonotypes obtained by the gDNA method from a few donors were computed using OLGA. TCRdb limited this immuneACCESS table to in-frame rearrangements with V and J called. A share of clones is missing; checked studies link under half to unresolved V genes, and the rest is unexplained. That table supplies the V and J calls and clone size; D and trimming were determined from the DNA. The sample records around 700,000 clones, about 90% of which are singletons. Of the sample, approximately 24% is held by the ten largest clones.

The germline V gene encodes CDR1 SQVTM and CDR2 ANQGSEA. Compared with germline, V lacks 0 bases and J lacks 6 bases; bases without a gene match: 11. The CDR3, cysteine through phenylalanine, is 15 amino acids long. Only the CDR3 part of the read is kept: 45 bases, read in frame from the first base. Concerning this clone: Its antigen is not yet known. Within one base of it there is no much larger clone, and no base qualities were kept.

The material sequenced was naive CD8+ T cells sorted from blood. Interpreted using the paper, the cell subset or site label stands for: CD45RA+CCR7+. The TCR sequence derives from a man aged 25 to 45 in good health. The rearranged segments are TRBV29-1 and TRBJ2-7; the central 7 bases match TRBD2. The base sequence is TGCAGCGTTGAAGAAGTAGGACTAGAGGTTCCCGAGCAGTACTTC. Translated, this gives CSVEEVGLEVPEQYF.